Detailed here is one T cell receptor (beta chain). Expressed TCRB transcripts got sequenced, as all isolated RNA was reverse transcribed. The table came from immunoSEQ multiplex PCR; TCRdb's copy has only in-frame clones and leaves some out. The sample contains some 900,000 clones, 15% to 20% of which appear only once. These data originate in a study of beta chain features in type 1 diabetes. The V segment lost 6 bases and the J segment 5 bases; nucleotides outside the gene matches: 14. The CDR3 sequence is 18 residues long. Germline-derived CDR1 and CDR2 are SNHLY and FYNNEI. The chain combines TRBV2 with TRBJ2-2; TRBD2 aligns across 11 bases. Sequencing input: naive CD4+ T cells from blood. This clonotype was obtained from a woman between 18 and 30 years old in good health. CDR3 residues: CASSGTPGLAERTGELFF. The CDR3 region has the DNA TGTGCCAGCAGCGGCACCCCGGGACTAGCGGAAAGAACCGGGGAGCTGTTTTTT.